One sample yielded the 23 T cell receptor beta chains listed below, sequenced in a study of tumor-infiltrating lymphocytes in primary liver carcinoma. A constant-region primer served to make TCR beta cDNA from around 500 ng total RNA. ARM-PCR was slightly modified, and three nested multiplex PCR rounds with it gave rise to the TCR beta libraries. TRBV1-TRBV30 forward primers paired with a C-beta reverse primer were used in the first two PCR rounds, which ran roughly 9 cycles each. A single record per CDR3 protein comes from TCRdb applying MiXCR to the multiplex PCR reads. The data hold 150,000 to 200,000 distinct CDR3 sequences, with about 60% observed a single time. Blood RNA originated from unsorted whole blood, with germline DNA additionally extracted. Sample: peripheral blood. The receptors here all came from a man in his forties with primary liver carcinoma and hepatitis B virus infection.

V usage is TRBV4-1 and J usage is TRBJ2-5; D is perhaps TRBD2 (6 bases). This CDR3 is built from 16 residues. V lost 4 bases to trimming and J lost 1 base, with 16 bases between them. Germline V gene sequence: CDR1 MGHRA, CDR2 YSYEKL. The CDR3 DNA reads TGCGCCAGCAGCCCCCGGGTAGCGGTTACCCAAGAGACCCAGTACTTC. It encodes CASSPRVAVTQETQYF.

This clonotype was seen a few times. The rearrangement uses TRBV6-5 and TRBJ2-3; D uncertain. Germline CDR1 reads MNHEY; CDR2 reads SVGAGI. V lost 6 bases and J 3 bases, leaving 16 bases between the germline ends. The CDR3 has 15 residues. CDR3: CASSFEKARTDTQYF. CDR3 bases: TGTGCCAGCAGCTTCGAAAAAGCACGAACAGATACGCAGTATTTT.

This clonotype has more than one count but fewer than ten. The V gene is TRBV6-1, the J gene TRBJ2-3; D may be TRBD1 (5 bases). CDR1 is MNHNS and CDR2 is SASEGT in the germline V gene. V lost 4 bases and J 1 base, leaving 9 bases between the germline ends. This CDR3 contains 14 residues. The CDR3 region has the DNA TGTGCCAGCAGTGTATTACAGGGCACAGATACGCAGTATTTT. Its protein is CASSVLQGTDTQYF.

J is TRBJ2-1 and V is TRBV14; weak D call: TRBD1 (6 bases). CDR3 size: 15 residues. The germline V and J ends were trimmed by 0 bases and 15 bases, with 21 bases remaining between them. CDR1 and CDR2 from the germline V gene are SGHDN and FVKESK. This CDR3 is CASSQDPVEGHFRFF. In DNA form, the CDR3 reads TGTGCCAGCAGCCAAGATCCGGTAGAGGGACATTTCCGGTTCTTC.

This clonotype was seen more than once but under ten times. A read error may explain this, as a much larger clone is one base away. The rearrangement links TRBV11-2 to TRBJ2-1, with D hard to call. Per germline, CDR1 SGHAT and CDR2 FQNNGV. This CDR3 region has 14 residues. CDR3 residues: CANSLDLPRPEQFF. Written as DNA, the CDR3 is TGTGCCAACAGCTTAGATCTACCGCGGCCCGAGCAGTTCTTC.

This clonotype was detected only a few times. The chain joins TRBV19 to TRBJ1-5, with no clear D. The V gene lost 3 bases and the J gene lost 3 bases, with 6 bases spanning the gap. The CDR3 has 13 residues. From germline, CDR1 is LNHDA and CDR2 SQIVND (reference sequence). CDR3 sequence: CASSIQFNQPQHF. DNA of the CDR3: TGTGCCAGTAGTATCCAGTTCAATCAGCCCCAGCATTTT.

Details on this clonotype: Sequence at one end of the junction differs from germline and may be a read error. CDR3 bases: TGTGCCAGCAGCTCCGTGACTAGCGGGAGCACAGATACGGAGTATTTT. Encoded protein: CASSSVTSGSTDTEYF. The chain uses TRBV11-2 and TRBJ2-3; 12 nucleotides match TRBD2. Germline CDR1 SGHAT, CDR2 FQNNGV. The CDR3 spans 16 residues.

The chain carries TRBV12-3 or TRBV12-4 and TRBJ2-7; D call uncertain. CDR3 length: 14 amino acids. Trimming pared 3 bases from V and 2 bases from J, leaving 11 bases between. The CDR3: CASSFLTATYEQYF. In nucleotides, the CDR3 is TGTGCCAGCAGTTTTCTAACGGCCACCTACGAGCAGTACTTC.

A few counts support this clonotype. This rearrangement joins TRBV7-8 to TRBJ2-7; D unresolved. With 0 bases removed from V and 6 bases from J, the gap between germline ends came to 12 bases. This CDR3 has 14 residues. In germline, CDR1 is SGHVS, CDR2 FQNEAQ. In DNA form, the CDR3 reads TGTGCCAGCAGCTTAGCGTTTAACTCTGGCGAGCAGTACTTC. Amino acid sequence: CASSLAFNSGEQYF.

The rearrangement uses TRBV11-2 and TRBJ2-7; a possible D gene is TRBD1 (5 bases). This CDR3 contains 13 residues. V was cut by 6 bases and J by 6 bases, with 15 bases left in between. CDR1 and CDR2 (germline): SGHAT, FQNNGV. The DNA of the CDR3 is TGTGCCAGCAGTGACAGCTTTCAGGGCGAGCAGTACTTC. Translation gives CASSDSFQGEQYF. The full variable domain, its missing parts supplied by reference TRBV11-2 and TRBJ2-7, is EAGVAQSPRYKIIEKRQSVAFWCNPISGHATLYWYQQILGQGPKLLIQFQNNGVVDDSQLPKDRFSAERLKGVDSTLKIQPAKLEDSAVYLCASSDSFQGEQYFGPGTRLTVT.

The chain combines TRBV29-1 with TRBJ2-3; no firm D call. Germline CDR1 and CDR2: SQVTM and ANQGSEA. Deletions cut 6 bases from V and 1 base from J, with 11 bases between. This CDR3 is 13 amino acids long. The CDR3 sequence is CSVLYAGTDTQYF. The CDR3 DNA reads TGCAGCGTCCTTTATGCAGGCACAGATACGCAGTATTTT.

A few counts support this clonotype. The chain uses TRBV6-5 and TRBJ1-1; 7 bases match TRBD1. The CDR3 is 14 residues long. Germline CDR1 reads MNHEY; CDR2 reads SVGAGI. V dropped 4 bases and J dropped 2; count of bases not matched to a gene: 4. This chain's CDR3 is CASSFHRGNTEAFF. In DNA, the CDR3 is TGTGCCAGCAGTTTCCACAGGGGAAACACTGAAGCTTTCTTT.

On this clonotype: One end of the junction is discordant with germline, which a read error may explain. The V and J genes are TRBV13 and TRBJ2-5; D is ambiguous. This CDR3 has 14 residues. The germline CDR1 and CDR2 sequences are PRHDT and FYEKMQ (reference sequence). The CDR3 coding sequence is TGTGCCAGGAGCTTACTGGGTAATCAAGAGACCCAGTACTTC. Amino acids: CARSLLGNQETQYF.

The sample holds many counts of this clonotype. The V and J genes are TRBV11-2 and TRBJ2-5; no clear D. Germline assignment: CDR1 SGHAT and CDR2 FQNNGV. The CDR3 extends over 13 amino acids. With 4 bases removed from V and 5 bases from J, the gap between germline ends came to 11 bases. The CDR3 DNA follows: TGTGCCAGCAGCTCCACATTGGGGGAGACCCAGTACTTC. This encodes CASSSTLGETQYF.

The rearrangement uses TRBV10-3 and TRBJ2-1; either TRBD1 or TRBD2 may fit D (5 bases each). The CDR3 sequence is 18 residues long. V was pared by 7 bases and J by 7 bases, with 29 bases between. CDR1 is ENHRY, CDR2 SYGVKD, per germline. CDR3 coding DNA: TGTGCCATCATGGGGACCGGGGCTAACCCTCGGATGTGGAATGAGCAGTTCTTC. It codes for CAIMGTGANPRMWNEQFF.

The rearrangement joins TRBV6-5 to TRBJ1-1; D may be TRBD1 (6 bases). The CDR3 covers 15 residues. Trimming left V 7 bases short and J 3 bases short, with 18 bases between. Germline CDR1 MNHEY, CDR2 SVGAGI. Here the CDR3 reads CASTEQGSGYTEAFF. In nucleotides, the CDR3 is TGTGCCAGCACAGAACAGGGATCGGGGTACACTGAAGCTTTCTTT.

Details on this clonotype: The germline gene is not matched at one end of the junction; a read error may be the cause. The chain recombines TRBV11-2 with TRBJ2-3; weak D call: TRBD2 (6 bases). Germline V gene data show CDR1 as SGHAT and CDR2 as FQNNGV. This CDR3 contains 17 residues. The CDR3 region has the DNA TGTGTCAGCAGCTTAGATCCGGGGGAGACTAGCACAGATACGCAGTATTTT. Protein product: CVSSLDPGETSTDTQYF.

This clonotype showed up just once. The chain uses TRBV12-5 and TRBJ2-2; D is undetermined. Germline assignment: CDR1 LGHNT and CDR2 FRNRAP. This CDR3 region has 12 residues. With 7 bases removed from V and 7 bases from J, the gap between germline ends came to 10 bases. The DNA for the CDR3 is TGTGCTAGTGCCCTCCCGGACGGGGAGCTGTTTTTT. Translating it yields CASALPDGELFF.

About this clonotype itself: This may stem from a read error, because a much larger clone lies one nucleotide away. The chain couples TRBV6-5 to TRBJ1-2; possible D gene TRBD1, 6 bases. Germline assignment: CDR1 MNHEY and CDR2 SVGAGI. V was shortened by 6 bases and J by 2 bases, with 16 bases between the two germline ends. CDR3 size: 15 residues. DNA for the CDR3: TGTGCCAGCAGACACACCGCAGGGGAAAACTATGGCTACACCTTC. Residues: CASRHTAGENYGYTF.

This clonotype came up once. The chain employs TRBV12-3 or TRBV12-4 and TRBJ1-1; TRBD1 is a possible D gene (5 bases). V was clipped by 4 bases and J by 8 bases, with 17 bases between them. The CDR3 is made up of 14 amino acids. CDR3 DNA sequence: TGTGCCAGCAGTTCCATGGGCGAGAGGGGAGAAGCTTTCTTT. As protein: CASSSMGERGEAFF.

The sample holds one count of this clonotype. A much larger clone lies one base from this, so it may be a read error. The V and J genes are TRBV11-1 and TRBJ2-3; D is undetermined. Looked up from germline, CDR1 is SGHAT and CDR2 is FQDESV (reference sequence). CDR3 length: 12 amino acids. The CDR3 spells CASSLRGDKQYF. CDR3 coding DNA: TGTGCCAGCAGCTTACGAGGAGATAAGCAGTATTTT. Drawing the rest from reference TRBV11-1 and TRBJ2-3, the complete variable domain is EAEVAQSPRYKITEKSQAVAFWCDPISGHATLYWYRQILGQGPELLVQFQDESVVDDSQLPKDRFSAERLKGVDSTLKIQPAELGDSAMYLCASSLRGDKQYFGPGTRLTVL.

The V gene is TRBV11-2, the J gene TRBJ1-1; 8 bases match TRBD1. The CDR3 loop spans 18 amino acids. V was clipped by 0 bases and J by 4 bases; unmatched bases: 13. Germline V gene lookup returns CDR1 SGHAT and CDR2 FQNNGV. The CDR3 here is CASSLDLLRGLVSTEAFF. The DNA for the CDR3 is TGTGCCAGCAGCTTAGATCTTCTCAGGGGGCTGGTGAGCACTGAAGCTTTCTTT.

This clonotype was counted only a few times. CDR3: CASSLVIGGRANIQYF. The DNA of the CDR3 is TGTGCCAGCAGCTTAGTTATCGGCGGGAGGGCAAACATTCAGTACTTC. This chain joins TRBV7-8 and TRBJ2-4; 9 positions agree with TRBD2. CDR3 length equals 16 residues. The V and J ends lost 1 base and 6 bases, in that order; junction bases with no gene match: 7. Germline V gives CDR1 SGHVS, CDR2 FQNEAQ.